One and the same sample provided the 4 T cell receptor beta chains below, sequenced in a study of CD8 T cells in ankylosing spondylitis. TCRdb ran MiXCR on the 5' RACE reads and lists one entry per CDR3 protein. Among approximately 35,000 distinct CDR3 sequences listed, roughly an eighth were seen once. Input material: synovial fluid, either unsorted or a sorted T cell fraction (not recorded which). The receptors come from a male donor with ankylosing spondylitis.

This clonotype was detected only a few times. V and J are TRBV24-1 and TRBJ2-1; D is uncertain. V was clipped by 4 bases and J by 8 bases, with 5 bases between them. Looked up from germline, CDR1 is KGHDR and CDR2 is SFDVKD. This CDR3 contains 11 residues. This CDR3 reads CATSEQDEQFF. The CDR3 nucleotides read TGTGCCACCAGTGAACAAGATGAGCAGTTCTTC.

This chain connects TRBV5-1 to TRBJ1-2; D remains ambiguous. Trimming cost V 2 bases and J 5 bases, with 10 bases left between them. Germline V gene data show CDR1 as SGHRS and CDR2 as YFSETQ. The CDR3 covers 13 residues. CDR3 sequence: CASSLPPRYGYTF. In DNA form, the CDR3 reads TGCGCCAGCAGCTTACCACCGAGATATGGCTACACCTTC.

This clonotype came up a few times. J is TRBJ2-7 and V is TRBV7-9; D possibly corresponds to TRBD1 (5 bases). Trimming removed 5 bases from V and 5 bases from J, with 13 bases in between. The CDR3 is made up of 13 amino acids. Germline CDR1 reads SEHNR; CDR2 reads FQNEAQ (reference sequence). In DNA form, the CDR3 reads TGTGCCAGCAGCAAGCAGGGTAACGACGAGCAGTACTTC. Protein: CASSKQGNDEQYF.

This chain links TRBV7-4 with TRBJ2-5; maybe TRBD1 (6 bases). CDR1 and CDR2 from the germline V gene are SGHVT and SQSDAQ. The CDR3 is made up of 14 amino acids. V lost 1 base, J lost 5 bases, and 11 bases lay in between. The CDR3: CASSLDRGKETQYF. The CDR3 DNA reads as TGTGCCAGCAGCTTAGATAGGGGGAAGGAGACCCAGTACTTC.